This TCR beta chain was retrieved from a study of Graves' ophthalmopathy and Graves' hyperthyroidism. With respect to this clonotype: Its cognate antigen is unknown.

Whole-study findings and limits: Blood also contained most of the expanded thyroid clonotypes above 0.001 frequency. The 13-signature model separated ophthalmopathy from stable hyperthyroidism at 85% to 90% sensitivity and around 81% specificity.

The TCR beta CDR3 regions underwent amplification from RNA transcripts. The workflow started with a first-round RT-PCR run with HTBI primers and then moved on to a second-round multiplex PCR. TCRdb re-called the multiplex PCR reads through MiXCR, storing one row per CDR3 protein. The sample includes almost 750,000 distinct CDR3 sequences, 40% of them seen just once. Ophthalmopathy in the donors was of moderate-to-severe activity, with CAS ≥3, NOSPECS ≥4 and duration under 3 months. The diagnosis was founded upon clinical symptoms, serum thyroxine, TRAb, thyroid ultrasound and orbital computed tomography. The germline V gene has CDR1 KGHDR and CDR2 SFDVKD. The CDR3 is made up of 15 amino acids. V shed 4 bases and J shed 2 bases, with 11 bases lying between them.

Material for sequencing was peripheral blood. This rearrangement joins TRBV24-1 to TRBJ1-5; possibly TRBD1 for D (5 bases). The clonotype was recovered from an adult man with Graves' ophthalmopathy. The CDR3 reads CATSDPGTRNQPQHF. CDR3 sequence (DNA): TGTGCCACCAGTGACCCAGGGACTCGCAATCAGCCCCAGCATTTT.